This T cell receptor (beta chain) was sequenced in a study of shared clonotypes between healthy human individuals. Looked up from germline, CDR1 is MNHEY and CDR2 is SMNVEV (reference sequence). CDR3 length equals 16 residues. The V end lost 4 bases, the J end lost 0 bases, and 14 bases lay between the germline ends. This clone has only one observation. Profiled with immunoSEQ multiplex PCR; TCRdb holds only in-frame clones, not every one. The sample has about 2.4 million clones, 90% to 95% seen once. The TCR was taken from a young man in good health. Some clones in this sample may be carry-over from other donors' samples. The chain combines TRBV27 with TRBJ2-3, with D perhaps TRBD1 or TRBD2 (7 bases each). The sequenced material came from naive CD4+ T cells from PBMCs. Described subset: CD45RA+ positively selected. The CDR3 protein is CASSSRQGGSTDTQYF. The CDR3 DNA sequence: TGTGCCAGCAGTTCTCGACAGGGAGGGAGCACAGATACGCAGTATTTT.